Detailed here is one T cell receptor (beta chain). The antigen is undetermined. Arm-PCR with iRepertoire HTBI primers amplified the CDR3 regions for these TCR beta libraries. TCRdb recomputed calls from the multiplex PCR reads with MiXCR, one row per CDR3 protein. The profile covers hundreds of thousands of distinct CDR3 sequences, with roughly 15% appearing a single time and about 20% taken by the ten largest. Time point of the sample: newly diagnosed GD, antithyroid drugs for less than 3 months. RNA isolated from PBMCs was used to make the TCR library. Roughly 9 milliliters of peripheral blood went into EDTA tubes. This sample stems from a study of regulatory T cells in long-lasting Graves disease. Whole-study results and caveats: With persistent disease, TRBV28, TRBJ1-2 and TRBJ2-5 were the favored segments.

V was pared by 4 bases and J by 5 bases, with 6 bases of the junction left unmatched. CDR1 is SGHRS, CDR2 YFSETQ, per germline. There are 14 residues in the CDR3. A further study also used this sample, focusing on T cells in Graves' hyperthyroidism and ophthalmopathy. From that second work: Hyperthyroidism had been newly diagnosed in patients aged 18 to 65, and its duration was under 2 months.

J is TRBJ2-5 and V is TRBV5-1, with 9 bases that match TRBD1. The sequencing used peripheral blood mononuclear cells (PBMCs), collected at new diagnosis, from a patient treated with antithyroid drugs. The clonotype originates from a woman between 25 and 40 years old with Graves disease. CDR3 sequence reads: CASSSGQGTETQYF. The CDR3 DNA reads TGCGCCAGCAGCAGTGGACAGGGGACGGAGACCCAGTACTTC. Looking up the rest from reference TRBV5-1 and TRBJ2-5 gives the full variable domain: KAGVTQTPRYLIKTRGQQVTLSCSPISGHRSVSWYQQTPGQGLQFLFEYFSETQRNKGNFPGRFSGRQFSNSRSEMNVSTLELGDSALYLCASSSGQGTETQYFGPGTRLLVL.